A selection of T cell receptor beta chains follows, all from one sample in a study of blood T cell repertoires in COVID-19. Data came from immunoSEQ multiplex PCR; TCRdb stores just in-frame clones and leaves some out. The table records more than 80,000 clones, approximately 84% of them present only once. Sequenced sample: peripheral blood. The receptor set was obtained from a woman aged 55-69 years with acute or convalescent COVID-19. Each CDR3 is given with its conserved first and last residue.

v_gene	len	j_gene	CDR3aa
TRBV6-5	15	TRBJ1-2	CASSSHSLANYGYTF
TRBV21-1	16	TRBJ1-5	CASSLRTGLTRQPQHF
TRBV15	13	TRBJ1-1	CATSRDRSTEAFF
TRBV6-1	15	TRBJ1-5	CASSEQVGESQPQHF
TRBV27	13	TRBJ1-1	CASTPPGGTEAFF
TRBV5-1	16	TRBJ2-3	CASSLEGETDTDTQYF
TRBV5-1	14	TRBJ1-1	CASSLLQGGTEAFF
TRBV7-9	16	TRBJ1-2	CASSLSREGSDYGYTF
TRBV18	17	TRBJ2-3	CASSPRPGTGDTDTQYF
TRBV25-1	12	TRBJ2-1	CASAPTGGEQFF
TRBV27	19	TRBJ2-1	CASSLTSGSIPISYNEQFF
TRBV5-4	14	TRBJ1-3	CASSLDRAGNTIYF
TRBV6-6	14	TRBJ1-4	CASSLFQGSEKLFF
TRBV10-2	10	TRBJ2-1	CASQDNEQFF
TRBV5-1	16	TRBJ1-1	CASSAGQGDAYTEAFF
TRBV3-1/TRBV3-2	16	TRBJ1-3	CASRNSRVISGNTIYF
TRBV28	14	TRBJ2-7	CASRETGNPYEQYF
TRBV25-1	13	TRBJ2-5	CASRTTGGETQYF
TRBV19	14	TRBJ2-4	CASSMGGAKNIQYF
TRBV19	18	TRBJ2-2	CASSIFRTSGTNTGELFF
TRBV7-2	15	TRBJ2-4	CASSLAGGAVSEEYF
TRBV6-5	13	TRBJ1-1	CASHVREQPEAFF
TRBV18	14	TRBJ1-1	CASSPTQGNTEAFF
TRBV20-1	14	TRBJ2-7	CSASFGQGVYEQYF
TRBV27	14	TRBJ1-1	CASSLQGGWTEAFF
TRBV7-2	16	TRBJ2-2	CASSWPGQGAAGELFF
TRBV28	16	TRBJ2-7	CASSLFPGLVPYEQYF
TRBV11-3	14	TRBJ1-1	CASSLAGVNTEAFF
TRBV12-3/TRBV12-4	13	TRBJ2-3	CASSSGELDTQYF
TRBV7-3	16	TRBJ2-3	CASSLIGGSSTDTQYF
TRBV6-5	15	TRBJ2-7	CASSYSTGRAYEQYF
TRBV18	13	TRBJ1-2	CASSPPVIREHTF
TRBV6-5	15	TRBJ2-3	CASGRTSGYTDTQYF